The 24 T cell receptor beta chains presented below share a single source sample, sequenced in a study of human CD4 T cells and Enterobacteriaceae. Sorting took every CD4+ cell except CD45RA+CCR7+CD95- naive cells, reaching over 95% purity. Profiled with immunoSEQ multiplex PCR; TCRdb holds only in-frame clones, not every one. The data contain tens of thousands of clones, around 80% of them singletons. Specimen: memory CD4+ T cells from blood. Source of these receptors: a human donor in good health.

The V and J genes are TRBV14 and TRBJ1-4, with D uncertain. The germline CDR1 and CDR2 sequences are SGHDN and FVKESK. This CDR3 has 13 amino acids. V lost 3 bases, J lost 3 bases, and 5 bases lay in between. The CDR3 loop is CASSQQANEKLFF. The CDR3 coding sequence is TGTGCCAGCAGCCAGCAAGCTAATGAAAAACTGTTTTTT.

The chain uses TRBV30 and TRBJ2-1; tentatively, D is TRBD2 (5 bases). The germline V and J ends were trimmed by 3 bases and 9 bases, with 21 bases remaining between them. From germline, CDR1 is GTSNPN and CDR2 SVGIG (reference sequence). CDR3 length equals 15 residues. Here the CDR3 DNA reads TGTGCCTGGAGACCTGGGCAGGTCGGGATAGGTGAGCAGTTCTTC. Translating it yields CAWRPGQVGIGEQFF.

A single count supports this clone. This chain connects TRBV28 to TRBJ1-1; TRBD1 matches 10 bases. CDR3 length: 14 amino acids. Looked up from germline, CDR1 is MDHEN and CDR2 is SYDVKM. Trimming removed 5 bases from V and 7 bases from J; junction bases left unmatched: 7. CDR3 nucleotides: TGTGCCAGCAGTATAGACAGGGGGCATGTTGAAGCTTTCTTT. Its translation is CASSIDRGHVEAFF.

The chain employs TRBV5-6 and TRBJ1-1, with a tentative D call TRBD1 (5 bases). This CDR3 comprises 14 residues. Trimming pared 5 bases from V and 1 base from J, leaving 12 bases between. From germline, CDR1 is SGHDT and CDR2 YYEEEE. This CDR3 reads CASRNDGGNTEAFF. The CDR3, as DNA: TGTGCCAGCAGAAATGACGGGGGGAACACTGAAGCTTTCTTT.

The J gene is TRBJ1-6, the V gene TRBV6-1, with a weak D call TRBD1 (5 bases). Trimming took off 2 bases at V and 10 bases at J, with 12 bases between the two ends. The CDR3 consists of 14 residues. Germline V CDR1 and CDR2: MNHNS, SASEGT. CDR3 region: CASSEWGRQSPLHF. The CDR3 bases are TGTGCCAGCAGTGAATGGGGACGGCAATCACCCCTCCACTTT.

Here the CDR3 DNA reads TGCGCCAGCAGCTTCTGGACTAGCGGGATCTACTCTGGGGCCAACGTCCTGACTTTC. Its translation is CASSFWTSGIYSGANVLTF. This chain joins TRBV5-1 and TRBJ2-6; 12 positions agree with TRBD2. The J segment lost 0 bases and the V segment lost 2 bases, leaving 6 bases of the junction unmatched. CDR3 length: 19 residues. CDR1 and CDR2 (germline): SGHRS, YFSETQ.

This clone has just a few counts. The V and J genes are TRBV12-2 and TRBJ1-5; the table's TRBD1 call for D was not verified on the DNA. TRBV12-2 is tagged as a pseudogene. The CDR3 runs to 18 residues. The CDR3, as DNA: TGTGCAAGTCGCTTAAACCTTGACCCCCCAGGGAACAATCAGCCCCAGCATTTT. It specifies CASRLNLDPPGNNQPQHF.

The rearrangement uses TRBV18 and TRBJ1-2, with TRBD1 as a possible D gene (5 bases). Trimming cost V 3 bases and J 4 bases, with 15 bases left between them. Germline V gene lookup returns CDR1 KGHSH and CDR2 LQKENI. The CDR3 runs 15 residues. Here the CDR3 reads CASSPSGGSVYGYTF. Here the CDR3 DNA reads TGTGCCAGCTCACCGAGCGGGGGGAGTGTCTATGGCTACACCTTC.

The V and J genes are TRBV7-6 and TRBJ2-3, with D tentatively TRBD1 or TRBD2 (5 bases each). This CDR3 contains 14 residues. Germline values: CDR1 SGHVS, CDR2 FNYEAQ. The ends were cut back, 2 bases at V and 5 bases at J, with 11 bases in the middle. The chain's CDR3 is CASSLRGSQDTQYF. CDR3 in DNA: TGTGCCAGCAGCTTACGGGGCAGCCAAGATACGCAGTATTTT.

The chain carries TRBV19 and TRBJ2-7; D not resolved. This CDR3 has 13 amino acids. The V gene's germline CDR1 is LNHDA and CDR2 SQIVND (reference sequence). V lost 6 bases to trimming and J lost 7 bases, with 16 bases between them. CDR3 DNA: TGTGCCAGTAGCCCGGACCCCATCGGGGAGCAGTACTTC. Translating gives CASSPDPIGEQYF.

V is TRBV21-1 and J is TRBJ2-1; the listed D gene, TRBD1, was not tested against the DNA. TRBV21-1 has pseudogene status. CDR3 length: 14 amino acids. Here the CDR3 DNA reads TGTGCCAGTACGCCCTGGGACAGTTACAATGAGCAGTTCTTC. Its translation is CASTPWDSYNEQFF.

This rearrangement joins TRBV30 to TRBJ2-1, with D unclear. The ends were cut back, 3 bases at V and 7 bases at J, with 10 bases in the middle. Germline V gene data show CDR1 as GTSNPN and CDR2 as SVGIG (reference sequence). This CDR3 is 12 amino acids long. In nucleotides, the CDR3 is TGTGCCTGGAGGGGCTTTTCTAATGAGCAGTTCTTC. Residues: CAWRGFSNEQFF.

The V and J genes are TRBV28 and TRBJ2-1; TRBD2 matches 10 bases. The germline CDR1 and CDR2 sequences are MDHEN and SYDVKM. The J segment lost 7 bases and the V segment lost 2 bases, leaving 5 bases of the junction unmatched. CDR3 length: 15 amino acids. CDR3 in amino acids: CASSLEVAGGNEQFF. The CDR3 DNA is TGTGCCAGCAGTTTAGAGGTAGCGGGAGGTAATGAGCAGTTCTTC. Together with reference TRBV28 and TRBJ2-1, the CDR3 gives the full variable domain: DVKVTQSSRYLVKRTGEKVFLECVQDMDHENMFWYRQDPGLGLRLIYFSYDVKMKEKGDIPEGYSVSREKKERFSLILESASTNQTSMYLCASSLEVAGGNEQFFGPGTRLTVL.

The chain is built from TRBV5-1 and TRBJ1-1, with TRBD1 matching 7 bases. Germline CDR1 is SGHRS and CDR2 is YFSETQ. This CDR3 has 14 residues. The trim removed 1 base at V and 3 bases at J, leaving 3 bases unmatched. CDR3: CASSLRQGDTEAFF. The CDR3 DNA is TGCGCCAGCAGCTTGAGGCAGGGGGACACTGAAGCTTTCTTT.

This sequence joins TRBV7-2 and TRBJ2-6, with D possibly being TRBD2 (6 bases). Looked up from germline, CDR1 is SGHTA and CDR2 is FQGNSA. This CDR3 is built from 17 residues. V lost 3 bases, J lost 0 bases, and 12 bases lay in between. CDR3 region: CASSFPGVSSGANVLTF. The CDR3 DNA is TGTGCCAGCAGCTTTCCGGGGGTTAGCTCTGGGGCCAACGTCCTGACTTTC.

The chain joins TRBV9 to TRBJ2-3; 7 bases map to TRBD2. The CDR3 sequence is 15 residues long. Germline V gene data show CDR1 as SGDLS and CDR2 as YYNGEE. V dropped 3 bases and J dropped 0; count of bases not matched to a gene: 4. The CDR3 DNA reads TGTGCCAGCAGCGCTTTTAGCGGGAGCACAGATACGCAGTATTTT. Translated: CASSAFSGSTDTQYF.

This sequence joins TRBV6-5 and TRBJ1-2; D is possibly TRBD1 (5 bases). The CDR3 loop spans 14 amino acids. Germline values: CDR1 MNHEY, CDR2 SVGAGI. Trimming left V 8 bases short and J 13 bases short, with 26 bases between. This CDR3 reads CASGDGPIRIPCTF. The CDR3, as DNA: TGTGCCAGCGGGGACGGCCCGATTCGTATACCCTGCACCTTC.

In its sample, this clone was seen once. The rearrangement links TRBV5-5 to TRBJ2-2, with D uncertain. This CDR3 is built from 13 residues. Germline V gives CDR1 SGHKS, CDR2 YYEKEE (reference sequence). V lost 0 bases and J lost 4, with 4 bases in between. The CDR3 is CASSLAGTGELFF. The DNA of the CDR3 is TGTGCCAGCAGCTTGGCAGGCACCGGGGAGCTGTTTTTT.

The chain uses TRBV28 and TRBJ2-1; possibly TRBD1 for D (5 bases). Trimming pared 7 bases from V and 8 bases from J, leaving 18 bases between. Germline V CDR1 and CDR2: MDHEN, SYDVKM. The CDR3 length is 14 residues. The CDR3 is CASTSTPRGHEQFF. The CDR3 region has the DNA TGTGCCAGCACCTCCACTCCAAGGGGCCATGAGCAGTTCTTC.

This chain uses TRBV4-2 with TRBJ1-6; no firm D call. The CDR3 spans 16 residues. Germline V lookup: CDR1 LGHNA, CDR2 YNFKEQ. The V end was cut by 0 bases, the J end by 0 bases, with 6 bases between. The CDR3 DNA sequence: TGTGCCAGCAGCCAAGATTACAGCTCCTATAATTCACCCCTCCACTTT. As protein: CASSQDYSSYNSPLHF.

The gene calls are TRBV6-6 and TRBJ2-1, with D perhaps TRBD2 (5 bases). The CDR3 runs to 12 residues. Between the trimmed V and J ends, which lost 0 bases and 12 bases, there was a span of 9 bases. The V gene's germline CDR1 is MNHNY and CDR2 SVGAGI (reference sequence). The CDR3 region is CASSYSSGMQFF. CDR3 bases: TGTGCCAGCAGTTACTCTTCCGGGATGCAGTTCTTC.

This clone showed up just once. This chain links TRBV4-1 with TRBJ2-3; TRBD1 agrees at 9 bases. The J segment lost 0 bases and the V segment lost 2 bases, leaving 6 bases of the junction unmatched. CDR3 size: 17 residues. Germline lookup yields CDR1 MGHRA and CDR2 YSYEKL. The CDR3 region is CASSQPDRGGSTDTQYF. The CDR3 DNA reads as TGCGCCAGCAGCCAACCGGACAGGGGAGGAAGCACAGATACGCAGTATTTT.

The CDR3 here is CASSPPQGASGYTF. As DNA, the CDR3 is TGTGCCAGCTCACCTCCGCAGGGGGCGAGTGGCTACACCTTC. This chain connects TRBV18 to TRBJ1-2, with 8 bases matching TRBD1. The ends lost 3 bases at V and 7 bases at J; junction bases unmatched: 7. The CDR3 loop spans 14 amino acids. The V gene's germline CDR1 is KGHSH and CDR2 LQKENI.

J is TRBJ2-7 and V is TRBV2; TRBD2 matches at 8 bases. The CDR3 covers 14 residues. J lost 6 bases, V lost 4 bases, and 8 bases had no gene match. Germline V CDR1 and CDR2: SNHLY, FYNNEI. The CDR3 reads CASSAIGRAAEQYF. The CDR3 nucleotides read TGTGCCAGCAGTGCTATCGGGAGGGCCGCCGAGCAGTACTTC.